What follows are 17 T cell receptor beta chains derived from one specimen sequenced in a study of vaccination and CD4 T cells after COVID-19. Their recognized antigens are unknown. Treatment meaning: approximately 11-day PBMC culture with coronavirus spike peptide pools or control peptides (ViraFEST assay). An Oncomine TCR Beta short-read assay was used to sequence the DNA from cultured CD4+ T cells. TCRdb independently ran MiXCR on the PCR reads; one entry per CDR3 protein. The sample lists more than 10,000 distinct CDR3 sequences, less than 70% occurring once. Sample: CD4+ T cells from blood, cultured in vitro. These receptor sequences come from a human donor who had recovered from COVID-19.

The chain uses TRBV19 and TRBJ2-7; 7 bases are a match to TRBD1. The CDR3 runs 14 residues. The V segment lost 7 bases and the J segment 2 bases; nucleotides outside the gene matches: 8. Germline loops: CDR1 LNHDA, CDR2 SQIVND (reference sequence). The CDR3 DNA reads as TGTGCCAGTACAATGGGGACAGACACCTACGAGCAGTACTTC. Its translation: CASTMGTDTYEQYF.

CDR3 loop: CASSPGSEGYTF. The CDR3 nucleotides read TGTGCCAGCAGCCCCGGTTCCGAGGGCTACACCTTC. The V call is TRBV12-3 or TRBV12-4, the J call TRBJ1-2; no reliable D call. Trimming removed 6 bases from V and 8 bases from J, with 13 bases in between. CDR3 length: 12 residues.

The chain combines TRBV24-1 with TRBJ2-2; a weak D match, TRBD1 (6 bases). V was pared by 5 bases and J by 5 bases, with 11 bases between. The CDR3 sequence is 14 residues long. In germline, CDR1 is KGHDR, CDR2 SFDVKD. Here the CDR3 DNA reads TGTGCCACCAGTGTCCAGGGGAGTACCGGGGAGCTGTTTTTT. As protein: CATSVQGSTGELFF.

The chain employs TRBV19 and TRBJ2-6; the D is unclear. The CDR3 has 14 residues. Germline lookup yields CDR1 LNHDA and CDR2 SQIVND (reference sequence). V was pared by 5 bases and J by 8 bases, with 13 bases between. The CDR3 reads CASSPRLIPNVLTF. DNA for the CDR3: TGTGCCAGTAGTCCGCGTCTCATCCCCAACGTCCTGACTTTC.

Within the sample, this clonotype is large. The chain has TRBV21-1 and TRBJ1-5; the DNA was not compared with TRBD1, the D call given in the table. TRBV21-1 is annotated as a pseudogene. This CDR3 spans 15 amino acids. CDR3 DNA sequence: TGTGCCAGGGGGAGCCTTGGGACAGTGAGACAGCCCCAGCATTTT. Amino acids: CARGSLGTVRQPQHF.

This clonotype has only one observation. V usage is TRBV10-3 and J usage is TRBJ2-3; TRBD2 might be the D (6 bases). The CDR3 is 15 residues long. V lost 6 bases and J lost 1, with 14 bases in between. The germline V gene has CDR1 ENHRY and CDR2 SYGVKD. The CDR3 region is CAISPTGDGTDTQYF. As DNA, the CDR3 is TGTGCCATCAGCCCTACGGGGGACGGCACAGATACGCAGTATTTT.

In its sample, this clonotype was seen a few times. This chain connects TRBV11-2 to TRBJ1-1; 9 nucleotides agree with TRBD1. CDR1 is SGHAT, CDR2 FQNNGV, per germline. V trimming: 4 bases; J trimming: 4 bases; junction bases outside the gene matches: 4. The CDR3 is 14 amino acids. CDR3 coding DNA: TGTGCCAGCAGCTCCCGGGACAGGGCCACTGAAGCTTTCTTT. Translating gives CASSSRDRATEAFF.

The V and J genes are TRBV7-2 and TRBJ2-5, with 8 bases lining up with TRBD2. Germline V lookup: CDR1 SGHTA, CDR2 FQGNSA. V lost 5 bases to trimming and J lost 2 bases; unmatched junction nucleotides: 7. This CDR3 is built from 15 residues. The CDR3 DNA follows: TGTGCCAGCAGCCCGGGACTAGGGGGACAAGAGACCCAGTACTTC. Translating it yields CASSPGLGGQETQYF. The whole variable domain, filled in from reference TRBV7-2 and TRBJ2-5, reads GAGVSQSPSNKVTEKGKDVELRCDPISGHTALYWYRQSLGQGLEFLIYFQGNSAPDKSGLPSDRFSAERTGGSVSTLTIQRTQQEDSAVYLCASSPGLGGQETQYFGPGTRLLVL.

This chain uses TRBV6-5 with TRBJ1-1; the D gene is possibly TRBD1 (5 bases). The germline V gene has CDR1 MNHEY and CDR2 SVGAGI. CDR3 length: 15 residues. Trimming stripped 0 bases from V and 1 base from J, with 9 bases between. The CDR3 DNA sequence: TGTGCCAGCAGTTACTCGGAGGGGAGGAACACTGAAGCTTTCTTT. It specifies CASSYSEGRNTEAFF.

This clonotype has just a few counts. The chain joins TRBV6-2 or TRBV6-3 to TRBJ2-3; tentatively, D is TRBD2 (5 bases). The V gene lost 3 bases and the J gene lost 1 base, with 8 bases spanning the gap. This CDR3 has 14 residues. Germline loops: CDR1 MNHEY, CDR2 SVGEGT. In DNA, the CDR3 is TGTGCCAGCAGTTATATGCGGGGCACAGATACGCAGTATTTT. This gives the protein CASSYMRGTDTQYF.

This clonotype was found once. The chain is built from TRBV12-3 or TRBV12-4 and TRBJ2-2, with TRBD1 matching 12 bases. With 6 bases clipped from V and 6 bases from J, the junction kept 8 bases outside the gene matches. The CDR3 is 16 amino acids. The CDR3 nucleotides read TGTGCCAGCAGCTCGGGGACAGGGGGCTCCCCCGGGGAGCTGTTTTTT. Protein sequence: CASSSGTGGSPGELFF.

This rearrangement joins TRBV11-3 to TRBJ2-7; the match to TRBD1 covers 11 bases. This CDR3 comprises 15 residues. Germline-derived CDR1 and CDR2 are SGHNT and YENEEA. Unmatched junction bases numbered 7, after V lost 5 bases and J lost 4 bases. CDR3 residues: CASSPRTGGEYEQYF. For the CDR3, the DNA is TGTGCCAGCAGCCCGCGGACAGGGGGCGAGTACGAGCAGTACTTC.

This rearrangement joins TRBV10-2 to TRBJ1-2; D gene uncertain. The V end was cut by 0 bases, the J end by 5 bases, with 16 bases between. Germline V gene lookup returns CDR1 WSHSY and CDR2 SAAADI. The CDR3 sequence is 16 residues long. DNA of the CDR3: TGCGCCAGCAGTGAGTCGAGGGAAAAACTTCGATATGGCTACACCTTC. This translates into CASSESREKLRYGYTF.

The chain links TRBV30 to TRBJ1-2; a weak D match, TRBD1 (6 bases). The CDR3 spans 16 residues. CDR1 is GTSNPN and CDR2 is SVGIG in the germline V gene (reference sequence). Between the trimmed V and J ends, which lost 7 bases and 8 bases, there was a span of 29 bases. The chain's CDR3 is CASTKGTGRILGGYTF. The CDR3 region has the DNA TGTGCCTCTACCAAGGGAACAGGGAGGATCCTGGGAGGCTACACCTTC.

This clonotype was seen more than once but under ten times. The genes are TRBV7-2 and TRBJ2-7, with D perhaps TRBD1 or TRBD2 (5 bases each). The V and J ends lost 4 bases and 5 bases respectively, with 15 bases between them. The germline V gene encodes CDR1 SGHTA and CDR2 FQGNSA. The length of the CDR3 is 14 residues. The DNA for the CDR3 is TGTGCCAGCAGCTCCTCCCGGGGCTTCAACGAGCAGTACTTC. Translation: CASSSSRGFNEQYF.

This clonotype showed up just a few times. This chain connects TRBV20-1 to TRBJ1-5; 8 positions agree with TRBD1. The CDR3 is 17 residues long. Looked up from germline, CDR1 is DFQATT and CDR2 is SNEGSKA (reference sequence). Trimming cost V 4 bases and J 3 bases; bases outside gene matches: 14. CDR3 coding DNA: TGCAGTGCTATCATACCGGGACAGGCTGGAGACAATCAGCCCCAGCATTTT. It codes for CSAIIPGQAGDNQPQHF.

The rearrangement joins TRBV7-6 to TRBJ2-5, with a weak D call TRBD2 (5 bases). Germline-derived CDR1 and CDR2 are SGHVS and FNYEAQ. V was trimmed by 4 bases and J by 5 bases, leaving 11 bases between them. This CDR3 contains 13 residues. In nucleotides, the CDR3 is TGTGCCAGCAGCTCCGGGGAATTTGAGACCCAGTACTTC. This gives the protein CASSSGEFETQYF.